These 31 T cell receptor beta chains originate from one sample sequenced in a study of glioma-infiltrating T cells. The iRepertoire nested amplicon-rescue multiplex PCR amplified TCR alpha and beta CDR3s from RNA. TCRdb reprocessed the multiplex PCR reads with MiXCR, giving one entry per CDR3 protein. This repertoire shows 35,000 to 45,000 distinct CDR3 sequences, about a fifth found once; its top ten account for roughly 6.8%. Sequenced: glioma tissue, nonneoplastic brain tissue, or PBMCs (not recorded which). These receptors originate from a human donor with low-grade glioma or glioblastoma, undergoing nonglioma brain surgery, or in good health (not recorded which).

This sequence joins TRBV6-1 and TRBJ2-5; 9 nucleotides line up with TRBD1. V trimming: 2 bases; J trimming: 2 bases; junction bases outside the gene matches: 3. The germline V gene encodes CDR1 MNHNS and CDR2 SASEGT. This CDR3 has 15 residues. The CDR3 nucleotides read TGTGCCAGCAGTGAAAACAGGGGGCCTCAAGAGACCCAGTACTTC. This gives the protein CASSENRGPQETQYF.

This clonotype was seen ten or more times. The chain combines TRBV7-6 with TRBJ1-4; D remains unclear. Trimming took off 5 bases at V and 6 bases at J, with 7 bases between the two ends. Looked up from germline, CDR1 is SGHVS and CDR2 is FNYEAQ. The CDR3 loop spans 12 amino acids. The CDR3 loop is CASSRPDEKLFF. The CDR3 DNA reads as TGTGCCAGCAGCCGCCCCGATGAAAAACTGTTTTTT.

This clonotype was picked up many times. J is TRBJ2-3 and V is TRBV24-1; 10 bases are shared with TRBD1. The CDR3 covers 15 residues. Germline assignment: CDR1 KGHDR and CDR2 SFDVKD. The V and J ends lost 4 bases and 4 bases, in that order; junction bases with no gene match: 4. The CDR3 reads CATSDPGQGSDTQYF. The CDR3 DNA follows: TGTGCCACCAGTGACCCGGGACAGGGGTCAGATACGCAGTATTTT.

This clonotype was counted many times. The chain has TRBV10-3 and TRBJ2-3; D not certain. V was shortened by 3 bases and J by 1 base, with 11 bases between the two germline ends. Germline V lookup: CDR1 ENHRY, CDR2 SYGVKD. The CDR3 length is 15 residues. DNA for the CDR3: TGTGCCATCAGTGACTCAGAAGATGGCACAGATACGCAGTATTTT. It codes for CAISDSEDGTDTQYF.

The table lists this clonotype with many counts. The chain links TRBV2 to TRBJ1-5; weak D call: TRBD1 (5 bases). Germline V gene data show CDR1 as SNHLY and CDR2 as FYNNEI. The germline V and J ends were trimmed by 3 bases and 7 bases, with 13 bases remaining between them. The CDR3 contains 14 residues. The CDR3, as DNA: TGTGCCAGCAGTGACGGGACCCCGGGCCAGCCCCAGCATTTT. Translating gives CASSDGTPGQPQHF.

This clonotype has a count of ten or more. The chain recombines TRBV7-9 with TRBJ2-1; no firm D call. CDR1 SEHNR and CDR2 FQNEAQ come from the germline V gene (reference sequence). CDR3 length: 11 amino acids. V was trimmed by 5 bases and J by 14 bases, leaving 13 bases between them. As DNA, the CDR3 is TGTGCCAGCAGCGATAACGGCCCCAAGTTCTTC. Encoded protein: CASSDNGPKFF.

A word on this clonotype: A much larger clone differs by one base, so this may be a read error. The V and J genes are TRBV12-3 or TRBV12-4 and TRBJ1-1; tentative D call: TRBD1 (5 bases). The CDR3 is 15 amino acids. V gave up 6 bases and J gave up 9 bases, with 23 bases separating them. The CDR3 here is CASRPVEGRRTKAFF. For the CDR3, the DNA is TGTGCCAGCAGACCTGTGGAGGGGCGTCGAACTAAAGCTTTCTTT.

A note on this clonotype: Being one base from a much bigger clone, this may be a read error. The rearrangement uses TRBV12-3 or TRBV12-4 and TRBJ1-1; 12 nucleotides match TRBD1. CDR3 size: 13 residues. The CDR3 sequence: CASSLGQGAEASF. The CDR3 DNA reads TGTGCCAGCAGTCTGGGACAGGGGGCTGAAGCTTCCTTT.

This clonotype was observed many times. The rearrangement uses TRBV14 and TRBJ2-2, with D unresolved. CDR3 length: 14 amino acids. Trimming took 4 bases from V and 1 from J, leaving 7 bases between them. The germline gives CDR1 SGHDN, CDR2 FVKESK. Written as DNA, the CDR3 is TGTGCCAGCAGCCTTATCCTGAACACCGGGGAGCTGTTTTTT. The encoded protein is CASSLILNTGELFF. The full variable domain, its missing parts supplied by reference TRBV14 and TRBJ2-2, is EAGVTQFPSHSVIEKGQTVTLRCDPISGHDNLYWYRRVMGKEIKFLLHFVKESKQDESGMPNNRFLAERTGGTYSTLKVQPAELEDSGVYFCASSLILNTGELFFGEGSRLTVL.

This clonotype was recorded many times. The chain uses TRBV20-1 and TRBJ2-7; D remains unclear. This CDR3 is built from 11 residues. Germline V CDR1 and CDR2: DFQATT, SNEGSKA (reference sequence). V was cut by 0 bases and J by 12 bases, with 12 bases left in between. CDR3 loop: CSAREGRDMYF. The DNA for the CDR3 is TGCAGTGCTAGAGAGGGTAGAGACATGTACTTC.

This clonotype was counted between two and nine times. This CDR3 reads CASSWTQSTDTQYF. The CDR3 nucleotides read TGTGCCAGCAGCTGGACACAGAGCACAGATACGCAGTATTTT. The rearrangement links TRBV5-4 to TRBJ2-3, with D perhaps TRBD1 (5 bases). In germline, CDR1 is SGHNT, CDR2 YYREEE (reference sequence). The CDR3 length is 14 residues. Trimming removed 3 bases at V and 0 bases at J, with 8 bases between. Full variable domain (missing parts from reference TRBV5-4 and TRBJ2-3): ETGVTQSPTHLIKTRGQQVTLRCSSQSGHNTVSWYQQALGQGPQFIFQYYREEENGRGNFPPRFSGLQFPNYSSELNVNALELDDSALYLCASSWTQSTDTQYFGPGTRLTVL.

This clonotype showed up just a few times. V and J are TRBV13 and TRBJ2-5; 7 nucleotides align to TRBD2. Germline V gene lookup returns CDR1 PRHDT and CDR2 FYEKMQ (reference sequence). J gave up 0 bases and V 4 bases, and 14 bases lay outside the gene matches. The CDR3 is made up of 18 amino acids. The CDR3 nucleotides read TGTGCCAGCAGCTCCCCCCTAGAGAGCGGGGACCACCAAGAGACCCAGTACTTC. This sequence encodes CASSSPLESGDHQETQYF.

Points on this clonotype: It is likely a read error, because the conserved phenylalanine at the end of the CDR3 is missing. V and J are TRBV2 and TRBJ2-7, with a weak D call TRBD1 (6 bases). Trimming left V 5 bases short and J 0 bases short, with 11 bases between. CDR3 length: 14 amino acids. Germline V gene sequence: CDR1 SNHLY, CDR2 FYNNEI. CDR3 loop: CASSSQGSSYEQYL. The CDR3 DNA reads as TGTGCCAGCAGTTCACAGGGAAGCTCCTACGAGCAGTACCTC.

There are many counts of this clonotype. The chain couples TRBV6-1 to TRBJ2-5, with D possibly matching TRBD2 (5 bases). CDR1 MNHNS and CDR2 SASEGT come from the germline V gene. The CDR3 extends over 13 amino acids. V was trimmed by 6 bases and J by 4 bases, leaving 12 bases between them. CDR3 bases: TGTGCCAGCAGCGCGGACGGAGGAGAGACCCAGTACTTC. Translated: CASSADGGETQYF.

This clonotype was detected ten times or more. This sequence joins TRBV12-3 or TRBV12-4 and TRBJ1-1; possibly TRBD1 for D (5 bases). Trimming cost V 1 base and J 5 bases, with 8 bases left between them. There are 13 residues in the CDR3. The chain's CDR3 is CASSLGGRTEAFF. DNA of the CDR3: TGTGCCAGCAGTTTAGGGGGACGGACTGAAGCTTTCTTT.

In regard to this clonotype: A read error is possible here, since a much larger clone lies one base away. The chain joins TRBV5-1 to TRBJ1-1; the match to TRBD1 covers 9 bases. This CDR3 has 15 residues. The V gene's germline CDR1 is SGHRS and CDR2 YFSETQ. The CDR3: CASSPDRGYGTEASF. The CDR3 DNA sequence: TGCGCCAGCAGCCCGGACAGGGGTTACGGCACTGAAGCTTCCTTT.

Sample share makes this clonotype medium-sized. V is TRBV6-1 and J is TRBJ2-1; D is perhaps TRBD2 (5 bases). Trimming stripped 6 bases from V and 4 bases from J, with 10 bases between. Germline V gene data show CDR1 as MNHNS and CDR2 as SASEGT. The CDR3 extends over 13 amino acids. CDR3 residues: CASRGPGYNEQFF. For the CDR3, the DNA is TGTGCCAGCAGAGGACCGGGGTACAATGAGCAGTTCTTC.

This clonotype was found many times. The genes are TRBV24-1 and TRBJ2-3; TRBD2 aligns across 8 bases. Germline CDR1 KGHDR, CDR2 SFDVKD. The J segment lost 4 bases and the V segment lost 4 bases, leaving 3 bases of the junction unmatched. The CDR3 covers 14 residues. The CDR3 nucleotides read TGTGCCACCAGTGAGAGCGGGGGACCAGATACGCAGTATTTT. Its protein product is CATSESGGPDTQYF.

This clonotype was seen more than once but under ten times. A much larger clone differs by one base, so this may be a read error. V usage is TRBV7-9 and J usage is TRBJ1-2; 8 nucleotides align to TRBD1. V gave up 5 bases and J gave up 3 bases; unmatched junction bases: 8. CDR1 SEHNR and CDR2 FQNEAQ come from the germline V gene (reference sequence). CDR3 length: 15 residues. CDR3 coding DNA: TGTGCCAGCAGCCCCGGACAGGGCTTAGACTATGGCTACACCTTC. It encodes CASSPGQGLDYGYTF.

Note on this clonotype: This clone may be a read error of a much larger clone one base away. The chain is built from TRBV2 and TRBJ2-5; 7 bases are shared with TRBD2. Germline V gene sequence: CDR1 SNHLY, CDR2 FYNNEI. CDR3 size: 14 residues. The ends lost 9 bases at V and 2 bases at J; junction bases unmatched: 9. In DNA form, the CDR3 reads TGTGCCAGTAAATCAGCGGGGCATCAAGAGACCCAGTACTTC. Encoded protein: CASKSAGHQETQYF.

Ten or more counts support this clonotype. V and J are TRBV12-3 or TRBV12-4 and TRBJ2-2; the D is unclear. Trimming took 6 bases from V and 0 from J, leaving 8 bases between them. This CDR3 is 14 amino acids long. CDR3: CASRPVANTGELFF. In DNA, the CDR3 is TGTGCCAGCAGACCGGTGGCGAACACCGGGGAGCTGTTTTTT.

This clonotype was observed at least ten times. CDR3 residues: CASSPPTASNQPQHF. In DNA, the CDR3 is TGTGCCAGCAGTCCGCCGACAGCTAGCAATCAGCCCCAGCATTTT. This chain joins TRBV28 and TRBJ1-5; D is possibly TRBD1 (5 bases). Germline V gives CDR1 MDHEN, CDR2 SYDVKM. Trimming removed 5 bases from V and 0 bases from J, with 11 bases in between. The CDR3 is made up of 15 amino acids.

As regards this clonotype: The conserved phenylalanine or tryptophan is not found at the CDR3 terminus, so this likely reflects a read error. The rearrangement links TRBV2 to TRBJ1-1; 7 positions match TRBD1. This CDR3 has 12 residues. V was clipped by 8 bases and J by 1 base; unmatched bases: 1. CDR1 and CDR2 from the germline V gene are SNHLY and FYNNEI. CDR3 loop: CASRTGNTEAFL. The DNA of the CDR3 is TGTGCCAGCCGGACAGGGAACACTGAAGCTTTCCTT.

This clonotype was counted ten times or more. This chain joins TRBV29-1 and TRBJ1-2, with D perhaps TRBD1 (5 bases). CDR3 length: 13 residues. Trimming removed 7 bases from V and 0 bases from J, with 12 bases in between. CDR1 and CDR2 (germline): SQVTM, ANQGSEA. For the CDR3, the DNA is TGCAGCGCCCGGGGGTCCGCTAACTATGGCTACACCTTC. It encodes CSARGSANYGYTF.

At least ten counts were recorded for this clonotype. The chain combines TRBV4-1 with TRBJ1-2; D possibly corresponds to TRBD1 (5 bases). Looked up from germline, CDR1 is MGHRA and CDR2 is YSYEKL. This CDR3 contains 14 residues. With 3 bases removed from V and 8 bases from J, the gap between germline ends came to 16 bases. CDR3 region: CASSQLGGVGGYTF. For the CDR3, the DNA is TGCGCCAGCAGCCAGCTGGGGGGGGTCGGCGGCTACACCTTC.

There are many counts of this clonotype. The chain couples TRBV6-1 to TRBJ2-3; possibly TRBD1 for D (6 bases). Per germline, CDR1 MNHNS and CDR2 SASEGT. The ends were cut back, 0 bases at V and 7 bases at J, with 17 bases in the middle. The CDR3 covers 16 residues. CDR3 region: CASSEATGVRPNTQYF. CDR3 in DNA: TGTGCCAGCAGTGAAGCGACAGGAGTACGCCCAAATACGCAGTATTTT.

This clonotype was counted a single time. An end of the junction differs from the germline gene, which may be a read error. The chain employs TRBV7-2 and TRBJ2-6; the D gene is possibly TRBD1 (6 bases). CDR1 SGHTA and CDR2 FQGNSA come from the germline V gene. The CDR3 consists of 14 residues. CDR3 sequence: CVSFPYRAADVLTF. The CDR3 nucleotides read TGTGTCAGCTTTCCCTACAGGGCTGCCGACGTCCTGACTTTC.

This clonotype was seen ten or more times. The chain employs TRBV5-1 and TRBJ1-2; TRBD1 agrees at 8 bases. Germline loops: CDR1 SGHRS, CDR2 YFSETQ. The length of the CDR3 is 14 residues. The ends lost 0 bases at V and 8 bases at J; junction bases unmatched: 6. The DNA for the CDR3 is TGCGCCAGCAGCTTGGGGACAGGGAGGAGCGGCTACACCTTC. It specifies CASSLGTGRSGYTF.

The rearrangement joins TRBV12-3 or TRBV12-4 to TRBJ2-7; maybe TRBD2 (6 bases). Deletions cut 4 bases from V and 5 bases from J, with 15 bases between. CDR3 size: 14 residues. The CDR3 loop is CASSYRRDSHEQYF. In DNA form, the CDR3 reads TGTGCCAGCAGTTACCGGAGGGATTCCCACGAGCAGTACTTC.

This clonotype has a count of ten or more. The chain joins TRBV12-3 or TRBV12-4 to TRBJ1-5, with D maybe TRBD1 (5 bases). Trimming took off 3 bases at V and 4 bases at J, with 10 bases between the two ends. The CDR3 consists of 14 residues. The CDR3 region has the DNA TGTGCCAGCAGTTTTCTAGGGGTAAATCAGCCCCAGCATTTT. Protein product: CASSFLGVNQPQHF.

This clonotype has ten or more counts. CDR3 nucleotides: TGTGCCAGCAGCCCTGCTCGAGCAGGCCACTATGGCTACACCTTC. This gives the protein CASSPARAGHYGYTF. V is TRBV9 and J is TRBJ1-2, with unresolved D. Germline lookup yields CDR1 SGDLS and CDR2 YYNGEE. This CDR3 comprises 15 residues. V was cut by 4 bases and J by 3 bases, with 16 bases left in between.